This T cell receptor beta chain was obtained from a study of blood T cell repertoires in COVID-19. Study-wide background: Whether acute or convalescent, the COVID-19 samples came from the United States, Italy and Spain. PBMCs, B-cell-depleted T cells, or T cells were the source of the cDNA or gDNA that made up the material.

Germline CDR1 reads LGHDT; CDR2 reads YNNKEL (reference sequence). This CDR3 is 13 amino acids long. V lost 4 bases, J lost 2 bases, and 8 bases lay in between. Per the original methods: By means of reference gene primer amplification, nucleated cell counts were estimated. The protocol was immunoSEQ multiplex PCR, while the TCRdb copy is restricted to in-frame clones and leaves out a portion. D and trimming were read from the DNA, whereas the V and J calls and clone size are those reported in that table. The sample includes approximately 190,000 clones, 75% to 85% of them seen just once. The chain couples TRBV3-1 (or the pseudogene TRBV3-2) to TRBJ1-2; no firm D call. The receptor was isolated from a man in his sixties with acute or convalescent COVID-19. Input material: peripheral blood. The CDR3 coding sequence is TGTGCCAGCAGCCCAGACGGGAACTATGGCTACACCTTC. Translated, it gives CASSPDGNYGYTF.